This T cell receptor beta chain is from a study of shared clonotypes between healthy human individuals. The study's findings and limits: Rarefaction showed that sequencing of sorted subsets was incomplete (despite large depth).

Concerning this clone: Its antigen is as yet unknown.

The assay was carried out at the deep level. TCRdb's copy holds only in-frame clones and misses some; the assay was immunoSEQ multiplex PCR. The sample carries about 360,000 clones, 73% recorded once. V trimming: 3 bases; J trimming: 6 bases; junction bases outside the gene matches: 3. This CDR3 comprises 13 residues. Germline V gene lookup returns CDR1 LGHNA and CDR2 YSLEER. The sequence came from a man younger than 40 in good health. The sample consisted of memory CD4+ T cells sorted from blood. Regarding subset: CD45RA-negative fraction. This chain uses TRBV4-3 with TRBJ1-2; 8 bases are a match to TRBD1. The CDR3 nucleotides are TGCGCCAGCAGCCAGGGGGGACAGGATGGCTACACCTTC. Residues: CASSQGGQDGYTF.